Listed here is a single T cell receptor beta chain. The PCR contained 60 Vbeta and 13 Jbeta primers. Using immunoSEQ multiplex PCR, the repertoire was profiled, and TCRdb retains in-frame clones only, with some absent. Of approximately 160,000 clones listed, about four fifths are singletons. V shed 7 bases, J shed 6 bases, and the junction held 5 bases outside the gene matches. Per germline, CDR1 SQVTM and CDR2 ANQGSEA. The CDR3 length is 11 residues. The donors (healthy individuals) were bone marrow donors. The sample originates from a study of cytomegalovirus exposure and HLA in healthy donors. The chain links TRBV29-1 to TRBJ2-7, with 8 bases matching TRBD2. Specimen: PBMCs. The origin of this receptor is a man aged 25-45 years in good health and CMV-seropositive. CDR3 coding DNA: TGCAGCGGTATAGCGGGACGCGAGCAGTACTTC. Protein: CSGIAGREQYF.